These 20 T cell receptor beta chains were all obtained from the same sample, sequenced in a study of blood T cells in healthy people across ages. Next came a second PCR, run for about 6 to 11 cycles, which used a sample-barcoded 5' primer along with a J-beta primer mix. From the 5' RACE reads, TCRdb called clonotypes with MiXCR, one entry per CDR3 protein. The sample shows 450,000 to 600,000 distinct CDR3 sequences, around a quarter of them seen only once. The same sample was also used in a study of T cells of mothers and their children.

Input material: blood. All receptors derive from a boy between 2 and 15 years old in good health.

CDR3 amino acids: CATSRDLTGVNEKLFF. The CDR3 DNA is TGTGCCACCAGCAGAGATTTGACAGGAGTTAATGAAAAACTGTTTTTT. This chain uses TRBV15 with TRBJ1-4; possible D gene TRBD1, 6 bases. This CDR3 has 16 amino acids. Trimming took off 0 bases at V and 4 bases at J, with 12 bases between the two ends. In germline, CDR1 is LNHNV, CDR2 YYDKDF (reference sequence).

The chain joins TRBV29-1 to TRBJ2-2; TRBD1 matches 7 bases. CDR1 is SQVTM, CDR2 ANQGSEA, per germline. J lost 3 bases, V lost 7 bases, and 8 bases had no gene match. CDR3 length equals 14 residues. CDR3 bases: TGCAGCGCGGGACGACAGGGATACACCGGGGAGCTGTTTTTT. Amino acid sequence: CSAGRQGYTGELFF.

This clonotype came up once. V and J are TRBV3-1 and TRBJ2-1, with 7 bases fitting TRBD2. J lost 4 bases, V lost 1 base, and 4 bases had no gene match. The CDR3 is 15 residues long. CDR1 and CDR2 from the germline V gene are LGHDT and YNNKEL (reference sequence). The CDR3 is CASSQAPSGYNEQFF. For the CDR3, the DNA is TGTGCCAGCAGCCAAGCCCCTAGCGGTTACAATGAGCAGTTCTTC.

The J gene is TRBJ2-5, the V gene TRBV24-1; a weak D match, TRBD1 (5 bases). The CDR3 has 14 residues. Trimming took off 1 base at V and 1 base at J, with 6 bases between the two ends. CDR1 is KGHDR and CDR2 is SFDVKD in the germline V gene. The CDR3 DNA sequence: TGTGCCACCAGTGATTTAGACAGCCAAGAGACCCAGTACTTC. It translates to CATSDLDSQETQYF.

This clonotype was detected only a few times. V is TRBV27 and J is TRBJ1-2; a weak D match, TRBD1 (6 bases). The length of the CDR3 is 15 residues. Germline values: CDR1 MNHEY, CDR2 SMNVEV (reference sequence). The V end lost 5 bases, the J end lost 4 bases, and 17 bases lay between the germline ends. The CDR3 loop reads CASSRGGGVPYGYTF. CDR3 DNA: TGTGCCAGCAGTCGAGGGGGAGGGGTCCCCTATGGCTACACCTTC.

This clonotype was counted a few times. J is TRBJ2-1 and V is TRBV28, with 14 bases aligning to TRBD2. The length of the CDR3 is 16 residues. Germline CDR1 and CDR2: MDHEN and SYDVKM. The J segment lost 8 bases and the V segment lost 3 bases, leaving 6 bases of the junction unmatched. The DNA for the CDR3 is TGTGCCAGCAGTTTCCGACTAGCGGGGGGGCCTTATGAGCAGTTCTTC. Translating it yields CASSFRLAGGPYEQFF.

This chain links TRBV5-1 with TRBJ2-6; D gene ambiguous. Trimming cost V 0 bases and J 0 bases, with 7 bases left between them. The CDR3 is made up of 16 amino acids. CDR1 is SGHRS and CDR2 is YFSETQ in the germline V gene. In DNA, the CDR3 is TGCGCCAGCAGCTTGGGGATCCACTCTGGGGCCAACGTCCTGACTTTC. It is translated as CASSLGIHSGANVLTF.

This clonotype was seen a handful of times. V and J are TRBV7-8 and TRBJ2-1; 11 bases are a match to TRBD2. CDR1 is SGHVS, CDR2 FQNEAQ, per germline. The CDR3 runs to 19 residues. J gave up 1 base and V 6 bases, and 14 bases lay outside the gene matches. CDR3 amino acids: CASSLLAGDRGWSYNEQFF. DNA of the CDR3: TGTGCCAGCAGTTTACTAGCGGGAGACAGGGGTTGGTCCTACAATGAGCAGTTCTTC.

The chain's CDR3 is CASSIKPSYRAGTEAFF. CDR3 in DNA: TGTGCCAGTAGTATTAAACCTTCCTACAGGGCTGGGACTGAAGCTTTCTTT. The gene calls are TRBV19 and TRBJ1-1; D perhaps matches TRBD1 (6 bases). The CDR3 loop spans 17 amino acids. CDR1 LNHDA and CDR2 SQIVND come from the germline V gene (reference sequence). Trimming took 3 bases from V and 5 from J, leaving 22 bases between them.

In the case of this clonotype: Because the CDR3's place on the DNA is in doubt, the DNA is left out and the CDR3 is given as listed by TCRdb. V gene TRBV5-5 combines with J gene TRBJ1-4. Germline V gene sequence: CDR1 SGHKS, CDR2 YYEKEE (reference sequence). Inclusive of both ends, the CDR3 amounts to 20 amino acids. The CDR3 region is CASSFYICSARGYYNEKLFF.

The rearrangement uses TRBV10-3 and TRBJ2-7; TRBD1 matches 7 bases. The V gene end was trimmed by 7 bases and the J gene end by 3 bases; junction bases not matched to a gene: 9. The germline V gene has CDR1 ENHRY and CDR2 SYGVKD. This CDR3 has 14 amino acids. The CDR3: CAINPTGSHYEQYF. Here the CDR3 DNA reads TGTGCCATCAACCCGACAGGGTCTCACTACGAGCAGTACTTC.

The rearrangement links TRBV5-4 to TRBJ2-1; D is perhaps TRBD1 or TRBD2 (6 bases each). Trimming removed 0 bases from V and 4 bases from J, with 14 bases in between. The CDR3 is 16 residues long. CDR1 is SGHNT and CDR2 is YYREEE in the germline V gene (reference sequence). In DNA, the CDR3 is TGTGCCAGCAGCTTGGCCGTCGGGGGCCGGTACAATGAGCAGTTCTTC. This gives the protein CASSLAVGGRYNEQFF.

This clonotype has a handful of counts. The chain is built from TRBV5-1 and TRBJ2-5; 8 bases align to TRBD1. The end of the DNA fits TRBJ2-1 better, so the J call may be wrong. The germline V gene has CDR1 SGHRS and CDR2 YFSETQ. The CDR3 has 15 residues. The CDR3 sequence: CASSLIPRTGNEQFF. Written as DNA, the CDR3 is TGCGCCAGCAGCTTGATCCCCCGGACAGGGAATGAGCAGTTCTTC.

V is TRBV20-1 and J is TRBJ2-7; TRBD1 might be the D (6 bases). Germline values: CDR1 DFQATT, CDR2 SNEGSKA (reference sequence). Deletions cut 5 bases from V and 3 bases from J, with 14 bases between. There are 13 residues in the CDR3. The CDR3 DNA reads TGCAGTGCTCACCACCGGGACAACTACGAGCAGTACTTC. This sequence encodes CSAHHRDNYEQYF.

About this clonotype: Lacking the conserved final phenylalanine or tryptophan, this CDR3 likely reflects a read error. V and J are TRBV10-3 and TRBJ1-2; no clear D. Between the trimmed V and J ends, which lost 6 bases and 3 bases, there was a span of 14 bases. The CDR3 is 14 amino acids. CDR1 and CDR2 from the germline V gene are ENHRY and SYGVKD. CDR3 residues: CAIRTEISDYGYTL. In DNA, the CDR3 is TGTGCCATCAGAACCGAAATCAGTGACTATGGCTACACCCTC.

This clonotype appeared a few times. The chain is built from TRBV6-5 and TRBJ1-5; no reliable D call. Germline values: CDR1 MNHEY, CDR2 SVGAGI. V lost 6 bases, J lost 7 bases, and 13 bases lay in between. The CDR3 is 13 amino acids. The CDR3 sequence: CASSRDGGQPQHF. For the CDR3, the DNA is TGTGCCAGCAGCCGGGATGGTGGACAGCCCCAGCATTTT.

This clonotype was seen more than once but under ten times. The CDR3 DNA sequence: TGTGCCAGCTCCCCGACTAGCGGGCTCTCCTACAATGAGCAGTTCTTC. Amino acids: CASSPTSGLSYNEQFF. The chain has TRBV18 and TRBJ2-1; TRBD2 matches at 10 bases. V gave up 6 bases and J gave up 0 bases; unmatched junction bases: 5. Germline V lookup: CDR1 KGHSH, CDR2 LQKENI. CDR3 size: 16 residues.

This clonotype was seen a handful of times. The J gene is TRBJ1-1, the V gene TRBV27; D remains unclear. CDR1 and CDR2 (germline): MNHEY, SMNVEV (reference sequence). The CDR3 is made up of 15 amino acids. V dropped 0 bases and J dropped 4 bases, with 12 bases sitting between them. For the CDR3, the DNA is TGTGCCAGCAGTTTATCTGCCCAGTGGGGCACTGAAGCTTTCTTT. It translates to CASSLSAQWGTEAFF.

J is TRBJ2-5 and V is TRBV20-1; TRBD2 matches at 12 bases. Germline assignment: CDR1 DFQATT and CDR2 SNEGSKA (reference sequence). The length of the CDR3 is 15 residues. The junction had 8 bases not matched to a gene; V was cut back by 4 bases and J by 5 bases. CDR3 in DNA: TGCAGTGCTAAGGCTAGCGGGGGGGCCGGGGAGACCCAGTACTTC. It codes for CSAKASGGAGETQYF.

The chain has TRBV7-9 and TRBJ2-3; maybe TRBD1 (5 bases). In germline, CDR1 is SEHNR, CDR2 FQNEAQ (reference sequence). The CDR3 runs to 17 residues. V was shortened by 5 bases and J by 2 bases, with 20 bases between the two germline ends. The CDR3 region is CASSQHSGRSNTDTQYF. In DNA form, the CDR3 reads TGTGCCAGCAGCCAACACTCAGGGCGGAGTAACACAGATACGCAGTATTTT.